A single sample is the source of the 22 T cell receptor beta chains below, sequenced in a study of response to subunit inactivated influenza vaccine. Using its own MiXCR run on the RT-PCR reads, TCRdb lists one record per CDR3 protein. The sample lists over 400,000 distinct CDR3 sequences, roughly 9.8% occurring once. The sequencing used PBMCs from blood, collected roughly 47 days after vaccination. The receptors here all came from a man between 45 and 60 years old who received an inactivated influenza vaccine.

The sample holds many counts of this clonotype. This chain uses TRBV7-6 with TRBJ1-2, with 8 bases matching TRBD1. This CDR3 is built from 16 residues. After removal of 5 bases from V and 3 bases from J, the junction contained 11 bases not matched to a gene. Germline CDR1 SGHVS, CDR2 FNYEAQ. CDR3 sequence: CASSPSDRGPYYGYTF. The CDR3 DNA is TGTGCCAGCAGCCCAAGCGACAGGGGTCCCTACTATGGCTACACCTTC.

There are many counts of this clonotype. This sequence joins TRBV29-1 and TRBJ2-1, with 7 nucleotides matching TRBD2. V lost 7 bases to trimming and J lost 5 bases; unmatched junction nucleotides: 14. There are 15 residues in the CDR3. Germline V gene lookup returns CDR1 SQVTM and CDR2 ANQGSEA. CDR3 in DNA: TGCAGCGCTCACGCTCCGGGACTAAAAGACAATGAGCAGTTCTTC. Encoded protein: CSAHAPGLKDNEQFF.

V gene TRBV6-1 combines with J gene TRBJ1-2; 8 positions match TRBD1. Germline values: CDR1 MNHNS, CDR2 SASEGT. CDR3 size: 14 residues. Trimming at V came to 6 bases and at J to 7 bases, leaving 10 bases not matched to a gene. As DNA, the CDR3 is TGTGCCAGCAGCGCCCTCGGGACAGGAGGTGGCTACACCTTC. It is translated as CASSALGTGGGYTF.

The table lists this clonotype with a few counts. The rearrangement uses TRBV3-1 and TRBJ2-3, with TRBD2 as a possible D gene (7 bases). V lost 0 bases, J lost 0 bases, and 16 bases lay in between. The CDR3 is 18 residues long. The germline CDR1 and CDR2 sequences are LGHDT and YNNKEL (reference sequence). The CDR3 sequence is CASSQDIGGPRSTDTQYF. The DNA of the CDR3 is TGTGCCAGCAGCCAAGATATCGGGGGGCCTAGAAGCACAGATACGCAGTATTTT.

This chain uses TRBV29-1 with TRBJ2-7, with no clear D. V was trimmed by 4 bases and J by 3 bases, leaving 7 bases between them. CDR1 SQVTM and CDR2 ANQGSEA come from the germline V gene. CDR3 length: 11 residues. CDR3 nucleotides: TGCAGCGTTGTCGTAGACTACGAGCAGTACTTC. Encoded protein: CSVVVDYEQYF.

The genes are TRBV2 and TRBJ2-1; TRBD2 matches 13 bases. Germline V gene data show CDR1 as SNHLY and CDR2 as FYNNEI. The CDR3 has 15 residues. Trimming removed 3 bases from V and 8 bases from J; junction bases left unmatched: 4. CDR3 amino acids: CASSEGTSGAYEQFF. CDR3 in DNA: TGTGCCAGCAGTGAGGGGACTAGCGGGGCCTATGAGCAGTTCTTC.

This clonotype was detected many times. The rearrangement links TRBV20-1 to TRBJ1-1; no firm D call. With 3 bases removed from V and 0 bases from J, the gap between germline ends came to 8 bases. Germline assignment: CDR1 DFQATT and CDR2 SNEGSKA (reference sequence). This CDR3 has 13 residues. As DNA, the CDR3 is TGCAGTGCTAGGGGCCGGTTGAACACTGAAGCTTTCTTT. It codes for CSARGRLNTEAFF.

At least ten counts were recorded for this clonotype. This sequence joins TRBV24-1 and TRBJ2-1, with a tentative D call TRBD2 (5 bases). The CDR3 runs 13 residues. Germline CDR1 is KGHDR and CDR2 is SFDVKD. V was clipped by 5 bases and J by 6 bases, with 10 bases between them. The CDR3 sequence: CATSARAGNEQFF. The CDR3 DNA follows: TGTGCCACCAGTGCTCGGGCGGGCAATGAGCAGTTCTTC.

This clonotype was seen only a few times. The chain has TRBV5-1 and TRBJ2-3; 8 nucleotides match TRBD1. The V gene's germline CDR1 is SGHRS and CDR2 YFSETQ. The CDR3 spans 15 residues. After removal of 3 bases from V and 5 bases from J, the junction contained 8 bases not matched to a gene. DNA of the CDR3: TGCGCCAGCAGCTGGGGCCAGGGGGCCATAGATACGCAGTATTTT. The encoded protein is CASSWGQGAIDTQYF.

The chain links TRBV20-1 to TRBJ2-2, with D tentatively TRBD1 or TRBD2 (6 bases each). CDR3 length: 14 amino acids. V lost 2 bases and J 4 bases, leaving 11 bases between the germline ends. Germline CDR1 and CDR2: DFQATT and SNEGSKA (reference sequence). The CDR3 coding sequence is TGCAGTGCTAGAACCGGAGGGGGCACCGGGGAGCTGTTTTTT. Translated, it gives CSARTGGGTGELFF.

DNA of the CDR3: TGTGCCAGCAGCACGGGACTAGCGGGAGGGAACGAGCAGTACTTC. Its translation: CASSTGLAGGNEQYF. V gene TRBV9 combines with J gene TRBJ2-7, with 16 bases that match TRBD2. The CDR3 has 15 residues. Germline loops: CDR1 SGDLS, CDR2 YYNGEE. The V gene end was trimmed by 4 bases and the J gene end by 5 bases; junction bases not matched to a gene: 3.

The chain employs TRBV7-6 and TRBJ2-5, with 7 bases identical to TRBD2. CDR3 size: 17 residues. J lost 2 bases, V lost 2 bases, and 11 bases had no gene match. Germline loops: CDR1 SGHVS, CDR2 FNYEAQ. As DNA, the CDR3 is TGTGCCAGCAGCTTACAAGTCGGGAGGTGGGAACAAGAGACCCAGTACTTC. This translates into CASSLQVGRWEQETQYF.

This clonotype has only a few counts. This chain joins TRBV7-9 and TRBJ2-3; 7 nucleotides agree with TRBD2. Germline lookup yields CDR1 SEHNR and CDR2 FQNEAQ (reference sequence). CDR3 size: 15 residues. The V and J ends lost 1 base and 3 bases, in that order; junction bases with no gene match: 4. CDR3 sequence: CASSLVPGGTDTQYF. CDR3 DNA: TGTGCCAGCAGCTTAGTACCGGGAGGAACAGATACGCAGTATTTT.

In its sample, this clonotype was seen a few times. The gene calls are TRBV6-5 and TRBJ2-1; the D call may be TRBD1 or TRBD2 (5 bases each). The V gene lost 2 bases and the J gene lost 9 bases, with 17 bases spanning the gap. Germline CDR1 and CDR2: MNHEY and SVGAGI. The CDR3 covers 15 residues. CDR3: CASSYVGPAPAEQFF. DNA of the CDR3: TGTGCCAGCAGTTACGTGGGACCCGCCCCGGCTGAGCAGTTCTTC.

This clonotype was counted many times. This chain links TRBV20-1 with TRBJ2-3; 12 bases fit TRBD2. V trimming: 5 bases; J trimming: 2 bases; junction bases outside the gene matches: 5. There are 15 residues in the CDR3. Germline V gene data show CDR1 as DFQATT and CDR2 as SNEGSKA (reference sequence). CDR3 nucleotides: TGCAGTGCTTCCCGACTAGCGGGAGACACAGATACGCAGTATTTT. Translated: CSASRLAGDTDTQYF.

The genes are TRBV24-1 and TRBJ2-7, with D perhaps assigned TRBD1 or TRBD2 (5 bases each). The CDR3 has 11 amino acids. Trimming took 3 bases from V and 6 from J, leaving 5 bases between them. CDR1 KGHDR and CDR2 SFDVKD come from the germline V gene. The CDR3 DNA reads TGTGCCACCAGTGATGGGGGCGAGCAGTACTTC. Protein sequence: CATSDGGEQYF.

The rearrangement joins TRBV20-1 to TRBJ2-5; D perhaps matches TRBD1 (5 bases). The CDR3 has 14 residues. Germline V CDR1 and CDR2: DFQATT, SNEGSKA (reference sequence). Trimming left V 6 bases short and J 5 bases short, with 19 bases between. CDR3 nucleotide sequence: TGCAGTGCCTCTCAGGGCAGGATAGGGGAGACCCAGTACTTC. It is translated as CSASQGRIGETQYF.

The table lists this clonotype with a few counts. The rearrangement uses TRBV15 and TRBJ1-1; 7 bases map to TRBD1. Germline V gene sequence: CDR1 LNHNV, CDR2 YYDKDF (reference sequence). Trimming took 6 bases from V and 1 from J; bases not matched to a gene: 8. The CDR3 sequence is 15 residues long. CDR3 in DNA: TGTGCCACCAGGTTGGGGGAGGGGGCGAACACTGAAGCTTTCTTT. Protein product: CATRLGEGANTEAFF.

This clonotype was detected only a few times. The CDR3 loop reads CASLTGTDNHEQYF. The CDR3 region has the DNA TGTGCCAGCCTAACTGGGACAGACAACCACGAGCAGTACTTC. The chain employs TRBV5-6 and TRBJ2-7, with 7 bases lining up with TRBD1. Germline-derived CDR1 and CDR2 are SGHDT and YYEEEE. There are 14 residues in the CDR3. Trimming removed 7 bases from V and 5 bases from J; junction bases left unmatched: 12.

This clonotype was seen many times. The chain employs TRBV29-1 and TRBJ2-3; maybe TRBD2 (6 bases). Trimming cost V 6 bases and J 4 bases, with 17 bases left between them. This CDR3 contains 14 residues. Germline V gene sequence: CDR1 SQVTM, CDR2 ANQGSEA. CDR3 sequence reads: CSVRDSGGADTQYF. CDR3 nucleotide sequence: TGCAGCGTCCGGGACTCCGGCGGGGCAGATACGCAGTATTTT.

Many counts were recorded for this clonotype. V and J are TRBV25-1 and TRBJ2-5, with D tentatively TRBD2 (6 bases). Trimming shortened V by 0 bases and J by 5 bases, and 13 bases separated the two germline ends. CDR3 size: 15 residues. Germline V gives CDR1 MGHDK, CDR2 SYGVNS. CDR3 sequence reads: CASSEYRGGGETQYF. CDR3 coding DNA: TGTGCCAGCAGTGAATATCGAGGTGGAGGGGAGACCCAGTACTTC.

Only a few counts were recorded for this clonotype. V usage is TRBV19 and J usage is TRBJ2-3; D remains unclear. CDR1 is LNHDA, CDR2 SQIVND, per germline (reference sequence). The CDR3 loop spans 13 amino acids. The V end was cut by 7 bases, the J end by 2 bases, with 10 bases between. The CDR3 reads CASIGRNTDTQYF. The DNA of the CDR3 is TGTGCCAGTATTGGCAGGAACACAGATACGCAGTATTTT.